This T cell receptor (beta chain) appears in the sequencing data of a study of CD8+ T cells in alopecia areata. Findings and limits, study-wide: A large proportion of expanded lesional clones were detected persisting in scalp and blood during tofacitinib. For patients receiving tofacitinib, scalp clonality and expanded CD8+ clones among the top 100 significantly decreased.

Indicated treatment: oral pan-JAK inhibitor, 5-10 mg twice daily. It was from alopecia areata patients that lesional scalp punch biopsies and peripheral blood were collected. With respect to this clone: Its specificity is unknown.

CDR1 SQVTM and CDR2 ANQGSEA come from the germline V gene. With 4 bases removed from V and 0 bases from J, the gap between germline ends came to 18 bases. The CDR3 contains 16 residues. cDNA serving as the sequencing template came from extracted, reverse transcribed RNA. Repertoires were generated with immunoSEQ multiplex PCR, while TCRdb's copy carries only in-frame clones and drops some. This sample has some 110,000 clones, with roughly 50% found just once. The source material was CD8+ T cells sorted from blood, sampled at week 24, from a patient treated with tofacitinib. This sequence was found in a human donor with alopecia areata. The gene calls are TRBV29-1 and TRBJ1-2; D is possibly TRBD1 (5 bases). The CDR3 loop reads CSVGDFQGIANYGYTF. DNA for the CDR3: TGCAGCGTTGGGGACTTCCAGGGCATCGCTAACTATGGCTACACCTTC.